Presented here are 2 T cell receptor beta chains from one specimen sequenced in a study of beta chain features in type 1 diabetes. Expressed TCRB transcripts were sequenced because the isolated RNA had all been reverse transcribed beforehand. Profiling relied on immunoSEQ multiplex PCR, and the TCRdb table lists in-frame clones only, not all of them. The sample consists of more than 300,000 clones, approximately 12% of them appearing once. Specimen: naive CD4+ T cells from blood. These receptors all come from a man aged 18-30 years in good health.

This clone has only a few counts. J is TRBJ1-2 and V is TRBV5-8, with 8 nucleotides matching TRBD1. In germline, CDR1 is SGHTS, CDR2 YDEGEE. Trimming at V came to 4 bases and at J to 3 bases, leaving 8 bases not matched to a gene. The CDR3 consists of 15 residues. CDR3 in amino acids: CASSPGQGLDYGYTF. Here the CDR3 DNA reads TGTGCCAGCAGCCCTGGACAGGGATTAGACTATGGCTACACCTTC.

This chain connects TRBV7-3 to TRBJ2-7; D possibly corresponds to TRBD1 (5 bases). Germline V gene data show CDR1 as SGHTA and CDR2 as FQGTGA. This CDR3 comprises 15 residues. V dropped 5 bases and J dropped 0 bases, with 14 bases sitting between them. The CDR3 nucleotides are TGTGCCAGCAGCCCCTCTGCAGGGTACTCCTACGAGCAGTACTTC. It translates to CASSPSAGYSYEQYF.